The source of this T cell receptor (beta chain) is a study of blood T cell repertoires in COVID-19 (dated by TCRdb to the early 2020s). For context, the study as a whole: Collaborator samples came from the United States, Italy and Spain and covered acute and convalescent phases of COVID-19. The prospective study material was composed of cDNA or gDNA derived from T cells, B-cell-depleted T cells, or PBMCs. Deeply sampled blood TCRbeta repertoires from subjects exposed to, actively infected with, or recovered from COVID-19 were included in the dataset. The repertoires were made available in a free public database intended to serve as a resource for research on the immune response to SARS-CoV-2. The samples were drawn from the first 160 participants of the ongoing ImmuneRACE study and from about 1,200 subjects provided by 6 global collaborators. Nearly every sample came with metadata listing a de-identified subject ID, COVID-19 status, age in years and sex. Where HLA class I and class II types were available, the types were taken from metadata supplied by the sample provider, not from assay-based typing.

Note on this clone: No cognate antigen has been identified for it. Qualities for individual bases were not recorded, and no much larger clone is one base off.

Enrolling through a virtual design, the prospective study's participants ranged in age from roughly 18 to 95 years and lived across roughly 24 United States geographic areas. In the prospective study, cohorts were assigned on the basis of participant-reported clinical history obtained from a screening survey and a study questionnaire. ImmuneRACE Cohort 3 recovered participants were defined by two consecutive negative NP/OP PCR tests, healthcare professional clearance, or symptom resolution. Each participant in the prospective study had whole blood, serum and a nasopharyngeal or oropharyngeal swab collected by mobile phlebotomists. Prospective study participants could optionally give additional blood draws and questionnaires over an approximately 2-month period. Before DNA extraction, prospective study blood samples were shipped either frozen or at room temperature. TCRbeta CDR3 regions were amplified from genomic DNA using the immunoSEQ Assay, a bias-controlled multiplex PCR. Processing in the source paper ran as follows. The number of nucleated cells in each sample was estimated by amplification of reference gene primers within the assay. To quantify the absolute abundance of each unique TCRbeta CDR3 rearrangement, sequence reads were collapsed and filtered. For each sample, productive Simpson clonality was calculated as the square root of Simpson's diversity index over productive rearrangements. TCRdb retrieved this table from immuneACCESS and kept in-frame rearrangements only. Not all clones are present; in checked studies, unresolved V genes account for under half, and no reason is known for the remainder. The V and J calls and clone size are taken from that table; D and trimming were inferred from the DNA. This sample is represented by around 130,000 clones; roughly 80% of them were singletons. Of the sample, 15% to 20% is held by the ten largest clones.

Cut back by 6 bases and 2 bases, the V and J ends lie 11 bases apart. The CDR3 measures 13 amino acids from cysteine to phenylalanine. CDR3 DNA is the only sequence kept; it has 39 bases, read in frame from the first base. CDR1 is given as MNHNY and CDR2 as SVGAGI, both from the germline V gene (reference sequence). What the study reported, not specific to this receptor: Clinical and demographic metadata were provided uncurated, with the amount varying by source and participant.

The sequenced sample was PBMCs or T cells enriched from blood (not recorded which). The rearranged chain carries TRBV6-6 and TRBJ2-7; TRBD1 is possibly the D segment (6 matching bases). This clonotype originated in a man aged 25 to 40 who had recovered from COVID-19. CDR3 loop: CASSQGIAYEQYF. The DNA sequence follows: TGTGCCAGCAGCCAGGGGATAGCCTACGAGCAGTACTTC.